These T cell receptor beta chains were read from a single sample in a study of blood T cell repertoires in COVID-19. TCRdb keeps only in-frame clones here, not all; method: immunoSEQ multiplex PCR. The sample lists 20,000 to 25,000 clones, 89% seen once, with about 6% in the top ten. Sequencing was performed on peripheral blood. The source is a human donor in a cohort sampled during active COVID-19. CDR3s include the opening cysteine and the closing phenylalanine or tryptophan. D genes are given only for firm matches. Clone size is stated in some rows and not others, as once, few, many or a class when expanded.

CASSRGTGAGANVLTF	TGTGCCAGCAGCCGAGGGACAGGGGCTGGGGCCAACGTCCTGACTTTC	-	TRBD1	TRBJ2-6	16	TRBV5-4
CAISESVASGSYGNEQFF	TGTGCCATCAGTGAGTCGGTGGCTAGCGGGAGCTATGGCAATGAGCAGTTCTTC	-	TRBD2	TRBJ2-1	18	TRBV10-3
CASSLGGTALEQFF	TGCGCCAGCAGCTTGGGGGGGACAGCCCTTGAGCAGTTCTTC	once	TRBD1	TRBJ2-1	14	TRBV5-1
CASSPISTYNEQFF	TGTGCCAGCAGCCCCATAAGTACATACAATGAGCAGTTCTTC	once	-	TRBJ2-1	14	TRBV3-1/TRBV3-2
CASSFKVLGRGSYEQYF	TGTGCCAGCAGTTTCAAGGTTCTGGGGCGGGGTTCCTACGAGCAGTACTTC	-	-	TRBJ2-7	17	TRBV28
CASTSSGPPSPYEQYF	TGTGCCAGCACTTCTAGCGGGCCACCTTCCCCCTACGAGCAGTACTTC	-	TRBD2	TRBJ2-7	16	TRBV28
CASGFDGRTGELFF	TGTGCTAGTGGTTTTGACGGGAGAACCGGGGAGCTGTTTTTT	-	-	TRBJ2-2	14	TRBV12-5
CASSLAGMNTEAFF	TGCGCCAGCAGCTTGGCCGGGATGAACACTGAAGCTTTCTTT	-	-	TRBJ1-1	14	TRBV5-1
CASRRSDTEPTPLHF	TGCGCCAGCAGGCGCTCCGATACCGAGCCAACACCCCTCCACTTT	-	-	TRBJ1-6	15	TRBV4-1
CAWKGSDYEQYF	TGTGCCTGGAAGGGTAGCGACTACGAGCAGTACTTC	-	-	TRBJ2-7	12	TRBV30
CASSLATSQTEGYTF	TGCGCCAGCAGCTTGGCAACCTCTCAAACTGAGGGCTACACCTTC	few	-	TRBJ1-2	15	TRBV5-1
CASSPRGGDEQYF	TGTGCCAGCAGTCCTCGGGGGGGCGACGAGCAGTACTTC	-	TRBD2	TRBJ2-7	13	TRBV28
CAWRGGTEAFF	TGTGCCTGGAGAGGGGGAACTGAAGCTTTCTTT	-	-	TRBJ1-1	11	TRBV30
CASSEFPTGTNTEAFF	TGTGCCAGCAGTGAATTCCCGACAGGGACGAACACTGAAGCTTTCTTT	once	TRBD1	TRBJ1-1	16	TRBV6-1
CASSIGTGTLTEAFF	TGTGCCAGTAGTATAGGGACAGGGACCCTCACTGAAGCTTTCTTT	-	TRBD1	TRBJ1-1	15	TRBV19
CASSLGLAGYEQYF	TGTGCCAGCAGCTTAGGGCTAGCGGGATACGAGCAGTACTTC	once	TRBD2	TRBJ2-7	14	TRBV11-2
CAWSYGTGDGYTF	TGTGCCTGGAGTTATGGGACAGGGGATGGCTACACCTTC	-	TRBD1	TRBJ1-2	13	TRBV30
CASSRRDRGLNTEAFF	TGTGCCAGCTCTCGCCGGGACAGGGGTTTGAACACTGAAGCTTTCTTT	-	TRBD1	TRBJ1-1	16	TRBV18
CAITGQSNTEAFF	TGTGCCATCACGGGACAGTCGAACACTGAAGCTTTCTTT	-	TRBD1	TRBJ1-1	13	TRBV10-3
CASSQPGQGTGELFF	TGCGCCAGCAGCCAACCGGGACAGGGCACCGGGGAGCTGTTTTTT	-	TRBD1	TRBJ2-2	15	TRBV4-1
CSVERRDYGYTF	TGCAGCGTTGAACGCCGAGACTATGGCTACACCTTC	-	-	TRBJ1-2	12	TRBV29-1
CASSEAFPGNHYGYTF	TGTGCCAGCAGTGAAGCGTTCCCAGGGAATCACTATGGCTACACCTTC	-	-	TRBJ1-2	16	TRBV6-1
CASSTVRGQNTEAFF	TGTGCCAGTAGCACCGTCCGCGGACAGAACACTGAAGCTTTCTTT	-	-	TRBJ1-1	15	TRBV19
CASSLEVVGDNQPQHF	TGTGCCAGCAGTTTAGAGGTGGTAGGGGATAATCAGCCCCAGCATTTT	-	-	TRBJ1-5	16	TRBV28
CASQTSWREGLGEQFF	TGTGCCAGCCAGACCAGCTGGCGGGAGGGCCTTGGTGAGCAGTTCTTC	few	TRBD2	TRBJ2-1	16	TRBV6-4
CASSHWLARPYEQYF	TGTGCCAGCAGCCACTGGCTAGCGAGGCCTTACGAGCAGTACTTC	once	-	TRBJ2-7	15	TRBV3-1/TRBV3-2
CASSLARDPGGYTF	TGTGCCAGCAGCTTGGCCAGGGATCCAGGGGGCTACACCTTC	-	-	TRBJ1-2	14	TRBV5-8
CASSQGQGTSTDTQYF	TGCGCCAGCAGCCAAGGACAGGGCACTAGCACAGATACGCAGTATTTT	-	TRBD1	TRBJ2-3	16	TRBV5-1
CASSQGLAGITDTQYF	TGCGCCAGCAGCCAAGGACTAGCGGGAATCACAGATACGCAGTATTTT	-	TRBD2	TRBJ2-3	16	TRBV4-1
CASSSGVMNTEAFF	TGTGCCAGCAGTTCGGGGGTTATGAACACTGAAGCTTTCTTT	few	-	TRBJ1-1	14	TRBV27
CASTGGRSTEAFF	TGTGCCAGCACGGGGGGGAGGAGCACTGAAGCTTTCTTT	-	-	TRBJ1-1	13	TRBV3-1/TRBV3-2
CASSVSQGFSASPLHF	TGTGCCAGCAGCGTCTCCCAGGGTTTTTCGGCTTCACCCCTCCACTTT	-	-	TRBJ1-6	16	TRBV9
CATSDKLAGETDTQYF	TGTGCCACCAGTGATAAACTAGCGGGAGAAACAGATACGCAGTATTTT	-	TRBD2	TRBJ2-3	16	TRBV24-1
CAWSVTGGPSNEQFF	TGTGCCTGGAGTGTGACGGGAGGGCCGTCGAATGAGCAGTTCTTC	-	TRBD2	TRBJ2-1	15	TRBV30
CASSFEASGSEQYF	TGTGCCAGCAGCTTTGAGGCTAGCGGGAGCGAGCAGTACTTC	-	-	TRBJ2-7	14	TRBV12-1
CASSLEQDSYNEQFF	TGTGCCAGCAGTTTAGAGCAGGACTCCTACAATGAGCAGTTCTTC	-	-	TRBJ2-1	15	TRBV28
CASSAAQGYNSPLHF	TGTGCCAGCAGCGCAGCCCAGGGTTATAATTCACCCCTCCACTTT	-	-	TRBJ1-6	15	TRBV13
CASSLRPYNEQFF	TGTGCCAGCAGTTTGCGCCCCTACAATGAGCAGTTCTTC	-	-	TRBJ2-1	13	TRBV28
CASSPGTGTYNEQFF	TGTGCCAGCAGCCCCGGGACAGGTACCTACAATGAGCAGTTCTTC	-	TRBD1	TRBJ2-1	15	TRBV14
CASSSGPSNEKLFF	TGTGCCAGCAGCTCTGGGCCCTCTAATGAAAAACTGTTTTTT	-	-	TRBJ1-4	14	TRBV11-2
CASSLNREGSEQFF	TGTGCCAGCAGTTTAAACAGGGAAGGTAGTGAGCAGTTCTTC	-	-	TRBJ2-1	14	TRBV27
CASSWGRGTDTEAFF	TGCGCCAGCAGCTGGGGCAGGGGGACGGACACTGAAGCTTTCTTT	-	TRBD1	TRBJ1-1	15	TRBV5-1